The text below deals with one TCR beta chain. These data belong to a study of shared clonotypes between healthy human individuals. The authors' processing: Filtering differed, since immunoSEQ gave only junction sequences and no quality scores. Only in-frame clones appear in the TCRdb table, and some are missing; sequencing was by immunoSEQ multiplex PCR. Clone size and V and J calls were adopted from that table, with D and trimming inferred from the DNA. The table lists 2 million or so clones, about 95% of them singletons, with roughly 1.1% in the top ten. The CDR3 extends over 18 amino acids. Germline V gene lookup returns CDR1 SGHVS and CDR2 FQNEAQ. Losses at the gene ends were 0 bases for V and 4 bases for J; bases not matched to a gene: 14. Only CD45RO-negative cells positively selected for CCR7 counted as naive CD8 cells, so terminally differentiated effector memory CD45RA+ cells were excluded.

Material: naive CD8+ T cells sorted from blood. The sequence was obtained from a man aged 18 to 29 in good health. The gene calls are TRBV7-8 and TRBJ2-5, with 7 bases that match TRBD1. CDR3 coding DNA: TGTGCCAGCAGCTTAGCGCTCTCCGGGACAGACGGTAGAGAGACCCAGTACTTC. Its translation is CASSLALSGTDGRETQYF.